What follows describes a single T cell receptor beta chain. The antigen is undetermined. These data come from a study of brain metastases from non-small cell lung cancer. General study points: Compared with their matched primary tumors, about 62% of brain metastases showed expanded T-cell clones. Brain metastases shared most TCR repertoire with primaries, with sparse T cells.

Profiling relied on immunoSEQ multiplex PCR, and the TCRdb table lists in-frame clones only, not all of them. The table includes over 2,000 clones, over 75% detected once. Trimming cost V 3 bases and J 1 base, with 12 bases left between them. In germline, CDR1 is SGHVS, CDR2 FQNEAQ. This CDR3 region has 15 residues. The chain uses TRBV7-8 and TRBJ1-2, with a weak D call TRBD1 (5 bases). Source material: primary lung tumor tissue. This sequence was found in a donor older than 35 with non-small cell lung cancer. CDR3 DNA sequence: TGTGCCAGCAGCTTCGCCGGGGGGTTTAACTATGGCTACACCTTC. It is translated as CASSFAGGFNYGYTF.